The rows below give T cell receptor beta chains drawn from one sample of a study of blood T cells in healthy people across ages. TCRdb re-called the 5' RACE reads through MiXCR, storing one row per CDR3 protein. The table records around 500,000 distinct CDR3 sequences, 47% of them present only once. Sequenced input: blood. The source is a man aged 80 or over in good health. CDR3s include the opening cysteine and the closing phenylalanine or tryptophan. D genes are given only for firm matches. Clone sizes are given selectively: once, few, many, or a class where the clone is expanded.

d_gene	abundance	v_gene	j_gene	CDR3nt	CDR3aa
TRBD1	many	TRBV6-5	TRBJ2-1	TGTGCCAGCAGTTACGGGACAGGGGAGAATGAGCAGTTCTTC	CASSYGTGENEQFF
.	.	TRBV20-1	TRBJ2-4	TGCAGTGCTAGAGGGCGGATCCTAGCCAAAAACATTCAGTACTTC	CSARGRILAKNIQYF
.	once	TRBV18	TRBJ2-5	TGTACCAGCTCACCGGGACTCCAAGAGACCCAGTACTTC	CTSSPGLQETQYF
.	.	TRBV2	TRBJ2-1	TGTGCCAGCATACCAGACGGCAAGTCCTACAATGAGCAGTTCTTC	CASIPDGKSYNEQFF
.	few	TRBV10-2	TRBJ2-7	TGCGCCAGCCGGGGCTCCCTTTCGAACTACGAGCAGTACTTC	CASRGSLSNYEQYF
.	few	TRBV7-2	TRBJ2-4	TGTGCCAGCAGCTTCCAGACATTAGCCAAAAACATTCAGTACTTC	CASSFQTLAKNIQYF
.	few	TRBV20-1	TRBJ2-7	TGCAGTGCTAGGACCGGGCATGAGCAGTACTTC	CSARTGHEQYF
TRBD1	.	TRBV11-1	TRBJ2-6	TGTGCCAGCAGCAGACGACAGGGGTCCTCCTCTGGGGCCAACGTCCTGACTTTC	CASSRRQGSSSGANVLTF
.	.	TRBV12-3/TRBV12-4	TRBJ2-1	TGTGCCAGCAGTTTACCCTTGGAGGAGTCCTACAATGAGCAGTTCTTC	CASSLPLEESYNEQFF
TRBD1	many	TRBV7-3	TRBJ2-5	TGTGCCAGCAGTCAGGACAGGGAAGAGACCCAGTACTTC	CASSQDREETQYF
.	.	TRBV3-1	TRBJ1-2	TGTGCCAGCAGCCAAGGAGGGCAGCTTAACTATGGCTACACCTTC	CASSQGGQLNYGYTF
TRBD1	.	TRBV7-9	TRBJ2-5	TGTGCCAGCAGCTTTTCGGACAGGGGTACCCAGTACTTC	CASSFSDRGTQYF
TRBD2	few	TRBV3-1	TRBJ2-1	TGTGCCAGCAGCTTAGACGGGGGGGCCTACAATGAGCAGTTCTTC	CASSLDGGAYNEQFF
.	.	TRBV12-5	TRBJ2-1	TGTGCTAGTGGTACAGGGCAGGGTGAGCAGTTCTTC	CASGTGQGEQFF
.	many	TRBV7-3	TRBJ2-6	TGTGCCAGCAGCTTAAACGGGCCAGGGGCCAACGTCCTGACTTTC	CASSLNGPGANVLTF
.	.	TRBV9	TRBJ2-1	TGTGCCAGCAGCGTAGCTCCGGACTGGAACAATGAGCAGTTCTTC	CASSVAPDWNNEQFF
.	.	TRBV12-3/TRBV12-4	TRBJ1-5	TGTGCCAGCAGTTTAGAGGCCGGGTGGTATAGCAATCAGCCCCAGCATTTT	CASSLEAGWYSNQPQHF
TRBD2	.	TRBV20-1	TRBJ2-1	TGCAGTGCTTCTACTAGCGGGAGGCCCTCCTACAATGAGCAGTTCTTC	CSASTSGRPSYNEQFF
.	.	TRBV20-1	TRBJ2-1	TGCAGTGCTAGAGATGGGGAGGTGTACAATGAGCAGTTCTTC	CSARDGEVYNEQFF
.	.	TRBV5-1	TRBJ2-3	TGCGCCAGCAGCTTCGAGGGGGGGAGCACAGATACGCAGTATTTT	CASSFEGGSTDTQYF
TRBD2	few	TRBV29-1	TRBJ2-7	TGCAGCGTTGGGGAGGGGCAGGGTTTGTACGAGCAGTACTTC	CSVGEGQGLYEQYF
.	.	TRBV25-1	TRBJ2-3	TGTGCCAGCAGTGCGGCAGGGGGCACAGATACGCAGTATTTT	CASSAAGGTDTQYF
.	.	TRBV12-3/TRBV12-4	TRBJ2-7	TGTGCCAGCAGAACGGGACTCCTCTACGAGCAGTACTTC	CASRTGLLYEQYF
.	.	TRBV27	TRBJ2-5	TGTGCCAGCGCTTTCCGGTCAACCTACAATGAGCAGTACTTC	CASAFRSTYNEQYF
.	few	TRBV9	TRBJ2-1	TGTGCCAGCAGCACCTCCGGACTCAGCTCCTACAATGAGCAGTTCTTC	CASSTSGLSSYNEQFF
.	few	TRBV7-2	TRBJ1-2	TGTGCCAGCAGCCGCCCCCCGGAGATCTACACCTTC	CASSRPPEIYTF
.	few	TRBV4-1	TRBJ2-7	TGCGCCAGCAGCCAAGCACCTTCCTACGAGCAGTACTTC	CASSQAPSYEQYF
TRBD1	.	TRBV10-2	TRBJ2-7	TGCGCCATACAGCAGGGGACAGGGGGCCCATACGAGCAGTACTTC	CAIQQGTGGPYEQYF
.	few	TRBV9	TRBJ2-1	TGTGCCAGCAGCGTAGGGGCGGGGGCTCCCAATGAGCAGTTCTTC	CASSVGAGAPNEQFF
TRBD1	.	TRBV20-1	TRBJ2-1	TGCAGTGTAAGGACAGGGGCGAACAATGAGCAGTTCTTC	CSVRTGANNEQFF
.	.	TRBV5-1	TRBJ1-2	TGCGCCAGCGGGGGACAACAAAACTATGGCTACACCTTC	CASGGQQNYGYTF